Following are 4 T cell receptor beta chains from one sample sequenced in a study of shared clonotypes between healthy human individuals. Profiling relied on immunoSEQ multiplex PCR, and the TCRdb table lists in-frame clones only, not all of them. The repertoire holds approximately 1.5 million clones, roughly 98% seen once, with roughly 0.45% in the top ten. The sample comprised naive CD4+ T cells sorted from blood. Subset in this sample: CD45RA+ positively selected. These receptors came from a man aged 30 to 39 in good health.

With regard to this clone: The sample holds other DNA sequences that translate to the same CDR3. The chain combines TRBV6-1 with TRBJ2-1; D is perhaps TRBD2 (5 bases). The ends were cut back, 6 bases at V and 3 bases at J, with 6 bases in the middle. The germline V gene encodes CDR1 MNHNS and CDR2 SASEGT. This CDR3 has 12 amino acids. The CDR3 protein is CASRGVYNEQFF. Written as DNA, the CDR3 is TGTGCCAGCAGGGGAGTCTACAATGAGCAGTTCTTC.

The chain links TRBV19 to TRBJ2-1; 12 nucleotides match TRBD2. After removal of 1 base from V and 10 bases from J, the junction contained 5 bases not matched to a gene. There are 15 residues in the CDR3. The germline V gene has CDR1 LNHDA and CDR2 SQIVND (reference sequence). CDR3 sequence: CASSIASGRAREQFF. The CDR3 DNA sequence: TGTGCCAGTAGTATAGCTAGCGGGAGGGCCCGCGAGCAGTTCTTC.

CDR3 DNA sequence: TGTGCCAGCAGCTTAAGAGGGAGAGGGCCCTACGAGCAGTACTTC. Amino acids: CASSLRGRGPYEQYF. The chain joins TRBV11-3 to TRBJ2-7, with D maybe TRBD2 (5 bases). The V gene lost 2 bases and the J gene lost 2 bases, with 13 bases spanning the gap. The germline gives CDR1 SGHNT, CDR2 YENEEA. CDR3 length: 15 residues.

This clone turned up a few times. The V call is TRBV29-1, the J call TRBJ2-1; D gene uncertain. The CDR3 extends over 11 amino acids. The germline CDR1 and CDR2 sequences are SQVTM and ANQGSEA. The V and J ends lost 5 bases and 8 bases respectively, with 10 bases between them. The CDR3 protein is CSVFPSDEQFF. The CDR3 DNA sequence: TGCAGCGTTTTCCCATCGGATGAGCAGTTCTTC.